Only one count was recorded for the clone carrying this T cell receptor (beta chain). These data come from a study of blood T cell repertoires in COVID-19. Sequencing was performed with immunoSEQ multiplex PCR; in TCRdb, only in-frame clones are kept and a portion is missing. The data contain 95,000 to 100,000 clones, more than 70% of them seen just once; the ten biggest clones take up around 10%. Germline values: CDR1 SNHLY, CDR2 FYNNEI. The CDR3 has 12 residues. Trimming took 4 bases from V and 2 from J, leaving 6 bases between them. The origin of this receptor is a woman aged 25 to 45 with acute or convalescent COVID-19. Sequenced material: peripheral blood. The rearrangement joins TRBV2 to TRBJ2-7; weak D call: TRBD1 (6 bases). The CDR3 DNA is TGTGCCAGCAGTGGGACAGCCTACGAGCAGTACTTC. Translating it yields CASSGTAYEQYF.